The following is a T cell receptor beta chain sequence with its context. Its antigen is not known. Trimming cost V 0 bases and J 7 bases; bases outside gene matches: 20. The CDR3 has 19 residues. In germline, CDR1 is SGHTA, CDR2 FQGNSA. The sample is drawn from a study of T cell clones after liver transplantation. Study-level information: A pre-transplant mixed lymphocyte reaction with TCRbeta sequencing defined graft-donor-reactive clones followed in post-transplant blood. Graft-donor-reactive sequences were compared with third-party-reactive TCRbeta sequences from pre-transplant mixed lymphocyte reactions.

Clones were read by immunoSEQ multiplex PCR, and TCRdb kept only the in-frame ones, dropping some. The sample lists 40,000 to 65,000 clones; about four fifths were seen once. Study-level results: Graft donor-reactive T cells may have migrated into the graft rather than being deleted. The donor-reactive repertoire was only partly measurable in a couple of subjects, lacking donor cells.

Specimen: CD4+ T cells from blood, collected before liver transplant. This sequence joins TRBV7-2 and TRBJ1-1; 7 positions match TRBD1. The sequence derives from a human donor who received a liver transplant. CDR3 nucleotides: TGTGCCAGCAGCTTAGCAGGTCTTTTCGTGACAGGGAGGAAGGTTGAAGCTTTCTTT. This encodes CASSLAGLFVTGRKVEAFF. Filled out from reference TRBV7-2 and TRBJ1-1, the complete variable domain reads GAGVSQSPSNKVTEKGKDVELRCDPISGHTALYWYRQSLGQGLEFLIYFQGNSAPDKSGLPSDRFSAERTGGSVSTLTIQRTQQEDSAVYLCASSLAGLFVTGRKVEAFFGQGTRLTVV.